Listed below are T cell receptor beta chains from one sample, sequenced in a study of human T cells and chemical hapten exposure. TCRdb called the RACE reads again in MiXCR, with one record for every CDR3 protein. The repertoire consists of 55,000 to 75,000 distinct CDR3 sequences, with around 6.1% occurring once and the leading ten covering 3.4%. Material for sequencing was whole blood. Source of these receptors: a female donor in good health. Some clones in this sample may be carry-over from other donors' samples. The CDR3 runs from the conserved cysteine through the conserved F or W. The D gene is left open where the match is weak. Not all rows give a size; the values are once, few, many and, for expanded clones, a class.

j_call | d_call | v_call | clone_size | cdr3_nt | cdr3_aa
TRBJ2-7 | TRBD1 | TRBV15 | many | TGTGCCACCAGCAGAGATCACGACAGGGTCTCCTACGAGCAGTACTTC | CATSRDHDRVSYEQYF
TRBJ2-5 | TRBD1 | TRBV20-1 | . | TGCAGTGCAGGACAGGGGGCTCGGGAGACCCAGTACTTC | CSAGQGARETQYF
TRBJ2-3 | TRBD1 | TRBV20-1 | few | TGCAGTGCTAGACTAGGGGGCGCGGGTCTTGCAGATACGCAGTATTTT | CSARLGGAGLADTQYF
TRBJ1-1 | . | TRBV29-1 | many | TGCAGCGTTGTGAGGGGAGGGACTGAAGCTTTCTTT | CSVVRGGTEAFF
TRBJ2-5 | TRBD1 | TRBV15 | few | TGTGCCACCAGCAGCCGGGACAGGGGGCTCGCACAAGAGACCCAGTACTTC | CATSSRDRGLAQETQYF
TRBJ1-1 | . | TRBV7-9 | . | TGTGCCAGCATCAGGGGAGGTGGCACTGAAGCTTTCTTT | CASIRGGGTEAFF
TRBJ1-2 | TRBD1 | TRBV6-6 | many | TGTGCCAGCAGTTACGTGACAGGGGGCGTTGGCTACACCTTC | CASSYVTGGVGYTF
TRBJ2-5 | . | TRBV29-1 | many | TGCAGCGTTGGTCTTGGGAGACAAGAGACCCAGTACTTC | CSVGLGRQETQYF
TRBJ2-3 | . | TRBV9 | few | TGTGCCAGCAGCCCCAGGCCCTCTAGCACAGATACGCAGTATTTT | CASSPRPSSTDTQYF
TRBJ2-1 | TRBD2 | TRBV7-3 | many | TGTGCCAGCAGCTACTCGGGACTAGCGGGAGATGAGCAGTTCTTC | CASSYSGLAGDEQFF
TRBJ2-1 | TRBD2 | TRBV7-3 | . | TGTGCCAGCAGCTTAATGGCCTTGGGACTAGCGGGAGAGAATGAGCAGTTCTTC | CASSLMALGLAGENEQFF
TRBJ2-7 | TRBD1 | TRBV30 | few | TGTGCCCTCCAGACAGGGGACTACGAGCAGTACTTC | CALQTGDYEQYF
TRBJ2-1 | TRBD2 | TRBV20-1 | many | TGCAGTGCTCTACCGGGACTAGCGATTCACAATGAGCAGTTCTTC | CSALPGLAIHNEQFF
TRBJ1-1 | . | TRBV6-6 | many | TGTGCCAGCAGCCCCGGTAGACTGGGAACTGAAGCTTTCTTT | CASSPGRLGTEAFF
TRBJ2-2 | . | TRBV27 | many | TGTGCCAGCAGTGCGGAGGGGACCGGGGAGCTGTTTTTT | CASSAEGTGELFF
TRBJ2-7 | . | TRBV6-2/TRBV6-3 | few | TGTGCCAGCAGCAGAAGGGAGCAGTACTTC | CASSRREQYF
TRBJ2-3 | . | TRBV13 | . | TGTGCCAGCAGCCAGGACTCCAGCACAGATACGCAGTATTTT | CASSQDSSTDTQYF
TRBJ1-5 | . | TRBV7-8 | many | TGTGCCAGCAGCCAGAACAGGGTCGGCAATCAGCCCCAGCATTTT | CASSQNRVGNQPQHF
TRBJ2-3 | TRBD2 | TRBV15 | . | TGTGCCACCAGCAGTAATGAGGCGGGAGGGCCCACAGATACGCAGTATTTT | CATSSNEAGGPTDTQYF
TRBJ2-3 | TRBD2 | TRBV28 | . | TGTGCCAGCAGTTTTAGCGGGAGAAGTATAGATACGCAGTATTTT | CASSFSGRSIDTQYF
TRBJ1-6 | . | TRBV6-5 | few | TGTGCCAGCAGTTACTCGAAGCGGTCGGGGCCCCTCCACTTT | CASSYSKRSGPLHF
TRBJ1-5 | . | TRBV20-1 | many | TGCAGTGCTAGTACGGGCAATCAGCCCCAGCATTTT | CSASTGNQPQHF
TRBJ2-7 | . | TRBV12-5 | . | TGTGCTAGTGGTTTGGTACTGGGCCCGACCTACGAGCAGTACTTC | CASGLVLGPTYEQYF
TRBJ1-2 | . | TRBV29-1 | . | TGCAGCGTTGGAGAGGCAGGGCCCACTAACTATGGCTACACCTTC | CSVGEAGPTNYGYTF
TRBJ2-7 | . | TRBV6-1 | few | TGTGCCAGCAGTACCTTGACCCTAATGGGCGAGCAGTACTTC | CASSTLTLMGEQYF
TRBJ2-7 | . | TRBV10-3 | many | TGTGCCATCAGCGGGAACACCTACGAGCAGTACTTC | CAISGNTYEQYF
TRBJ1-5 | . | TRBV2 | few | TGTGCCACAGCAGGGGAGGGGAATCAGCCCCAGCATTTT | CATAGEGNQPQHF
TRBJ2-5 | TRBD1 | TRBV5-1 | . | TGCGCCAGCAGCTTGCGCCAGGGGGCGTACCAAGAGACCCAGTACTTC | CASSLRQGAYQETQYF
TRBJ1-5 | . | TRBV20-1 | many | TGCAGTGCTGGTCAATCCCCAGGAGTCAATCAGCCCCAGCATTTT | CSAGQSPGVNQPQHF
TRBJ2-6 | . | TRBV6-2/TRBV6-3 | few | TGTGCCAGCACCCAGTCCCGGGCTGGGGCCAACGTCCTGACTTTC | CASTQSRAGANVLTF
TRBJ2-3 | . | TRBV6-6 | many | TGTGCCAGCAGTCAACCGTCGGAGGCAGATACGCAGTATTTT | CASSQPSEADTQYF
TRBJ2-2 | TRBD1 | TRBV29-1 | many | TGCAGCGTTGATACCGGGACAGGGTATACCGGGGAGCTGTTTTTT | CSVDTGTGYTGELFF
TRBJ2-7 | . | TRBV15 | many | TGTGCCACCAGCAGAGAGGGAGGCAGGGGCAGATACGAGCAGTACTTC | CATSREGGRGRYEQYF
TRBJ1-1 | . | TRBV9 | many | TGTGCCAGCAGCCCGGGGGGACTTGAAGCTTTCTTT | CASSPGGLEAFF
TRBJ2-3 | TRBD1 | TRBV29-1 | few | TGCAGCGTTGAAAAGGGAGTAGTCGCGGACAGGGGCCAAGATACGCAGTATTTT | CSVEKGVVADRGQDTQYF
TRBJ2-3 | . | TRBV5-1 | many | TGCGCCAGCAGCTTTATAATTGGGACCTCCACAGATACGCAGTATTTT | CASSFIIGTSTDTQYF
TRBJ1-5 | . | TRBV7-8 | . | TGTGCCAGCAGCCCGCGGACAGGCAATCAGCCCCAGCATTTT | CASSPRTGNQPQHF
TRBJ2-7 | . | TRBV6-1 | few | TGTGCCAGCAGTGAAAGCACAGGGTACGAGCAGTACTTC | CASSESTGYEQYF
TRBJ2-7 | TRBD1 | TRBV6-5 | many | TGTGCCAGCAGTTACATTGGGACAGGGGGCCTAAACGAGCAGTACTTC | CASSYIGTGGLNEQYF
TRBJ2-2 | . | TRBV19 | many | TGTGCCAGTAGTATAGTCTCAGCGGGCCGGGAGCTGTTTTTT | CASSIVSAGRELFF
TRBJ2-7 | . | TRBV7-9 | many | TGTTATGATCCCGGACAGAGAAAAGTAAGGTTC | CYDPGQRKVRF
TRBJ2-7 | TRBD2 | TRBV4-3 | few | TGCGCCAGCAGCCAGTTAGCGGGAACCACCTACGAGCAGTACTTC | CASSQLAGTTYEQYF
TRBJ2-6 | . | TRBV6-2/TRBV6-3 | many | TGTGCCAGCAGTTACCCCGGGAACTCTGGGGCCAACGTCCTGACTTTC | CASSYPGNSGANVLTF
TRBJ1-1 | . | TRBV12-3/TRBV12-4 | many | TGTGCCAGCAGCACAGGTAACGGAGCTTTCTTT | CASSTGNGAFF
TRBJ2-3 | TRBD1 | TRBV3-1 | . | TGTGCCAGCAGCCAAGGAACAGGGGGGTCGCAGTATTTT | CASSQGTGGSQYF
TRBJ1-2 | . | TRBV27 | many | TGTGCCAGCAGTTTAAACAGGGCGAGTGGCTACACCTTC | CASSLNRASGYTF
TRBJ2-1 | . | TRBV3-1 | many | TGTGCCAGCAGCCCTCTAGGAGGTGAGCAGTTCTTC | CASSPLGGEQFF
TRBJ2-5 | . | TRBV2 | few | TGTGCCAGCACGCTGGGGGAGTTAGAGACCCAGTACTTC | CASTLGELETQYF
TRBJ1-1 | TRBD1 | TRBV5-1 | many | TGCGCCAGCAGCCCACGACAGGGATTCATTGAAGCTTTCTTT | CASSPRQGFIEAFF
TRBJ2-6 | TRBD1 | TRBV5-1 | many | TGCGCCAGCAGCGCGGGACAGGGCCTCTCTGGGGCCAACGTCCTGACTTTC | CASSAGQGLSGANVLTF
TRBJ2-3 | TRBD2 | TRBV4-2 | few | TGTGCCAGCAGCCTTTTCACGGCGGGAGGGCCTTCGGATACGCAGTATTTT | CASSLFTAGGPSDTQYF
TRBJ2-1 | . | TRBV28 | many | TGTGCCAGCAGGAACACGGACATCGGTGAGCAGTTCTTC | CASRNTDIGEQFF
TRBJ2-3 | TRBD2 | TRBV10-2 | many | TGCGCCAGCAGAGAGCGGGGAGATACGCAGTATTTT | CASRERGDTQYF